One and the same sample provided the 32 T cell receptor beta chains below, sequenced in a study of blood T cell repertoires in COVID-19. Sequencing used immunoSEQ multiplex PCR; TCRdb keeps in-frame clones, though not all of them. This sample carries about 440,000 clones, 87% of them seen once, and the ten largest clones take roughly 1.8%. Sequenced input: PBMCs or T cells enriched from blood (not recorded which). These receptor sequences come from a woman younger than 30 with acute COVID-19.

V gene TRBV5-5 combines with J gene TRBJ2-2; D is perhaps TRBD1 (6 bases). The CDR3 loop spans 15 amino acids. Germline values: CDR1 SGHKS, CDR2 YYEKEE (reference sequence). Trimming cost V 4 bases and J 5 bases, with 15 bases left between them. This chain's CDR3 is CASSPRGPLTGELFF. CDR3 sequence (DNA): TGTGCCAGCAGCCCCAGGGGCCCCCTGACCGGGGAGCTGTTTTTT.

The J gene is TRBJ2-7, the V gene TRBV5-4; TRBD1 aligns across 10 bases. Germline-derived CDR1 and CDR2 are SGHNT and YYREEE (reference sequence). The CDR3 length is 15 residues. V shed 1 base and J 4 bases; nucleotides not matched to a gene: 5. As DNA, the CDR3 is TGTGCCAGCAGCTTGTGGGGGACAGGGGATTACGAGCAGTACTTC. It encodes CASSLWGTGDYEQYF.

The rearrangement joins TRBV7-9 to TRBJ2-2; TRBD1 matches 10 bases. Germline trimming cut 2 bases from V and 3 bases from J; bases unmatched to any gene: 6. The CDR3 has 17 amino acids. The V gene's germline CDR1 is SEHNR and CDR2 FQNEAQ (reference sequence). The CDR3 sequence is CASSLRPGTGDTGELFF. The CDR3, as DNA: TGTGCCAGCAGCTTACGGCCCGGGACAGGGGACACCGGGGAGCTGTTTTTT.

V and J are TRBV4-1 and TRBJ2-1; 10 bases match TRBD2. Trimming took 1 base from V and 8 from J; bases not matched to a gene: 11. Germline CDR1 is MGHRA and CDR2 is YSYEKL. The length of the CDR3 is 17 residues. CDR3 in amino acids: CASSQGLTSGAFYEQFF. The CDR3 DNA is TGCGCCAGCAGCCAAGGTCTCACTAGCGGGGCTTTTTATGAGCAGTTCTTC.

This chain joins TRBV21-1 and TRBJ1-2; the table's D gene call, TRBD1, was not cross checked with the DNA. TRBV21-1 is recorded as a pseudogene. This CDR3 is 16 amino acids long. The CDR3, as DNA: TGTGCCAGCAGTCGAAGAGGCAGGGGGGAGGACTATGGCTACACCTTC. Its translation is CASSRRGRGEDYGYTF.

Points on this clone: In this CDR3 the conserved last residue, phenylalanine or tryptophan, is missing, so a read error is likely. It is unclear where the CDR3 begins or ends on the DNA, so no DNA is shown, and the CDR3 is as TCRdb lists it. V and J are TRBV7-3 and TRBJ1-4; TRBD1 was called by the table and not checked on the DNA. Germline values: CDR1 SGHTA, CDR2 FQGTGA. The CDR3 totals 10 residues, both ends included. This CDR3 is CASSSRDRVR.

The chain combines TRBV4-2 with TRBJ1-1; the D gene is possibly TRBD1 (5 bases). The V end lost 3 bases, the J end lost 1 base, and 9 bases lay between the germline ends. Germline loops: CDR1 LGHNA, CDR2 YNFKEQ. This CDR3 is 14 amino acids long. The CDR3 DNA is TGTGCCAGCAGCCACCAACAGGAGAACACTGAAGCTTTCTTT. Translating gives CASSHQQENTEAFF.

Only one count was recorded for this clone. The V call is TRBV4-2, the J call TRBJ2-5, with D tentatively TRBD1 (6 bases). V shed 4 bases and J shed 0 bases, with 27 bases lying between them. This CDR3 is 20 amino acids long. Germline V gene lookup returns CDR1 LGHNA and CDR2 YNFKEQ. CDR3 nucleotides: TGTGCCAGCAGCCGACACGGTTGGATAAGACAGGTCCTATACCAAGAGACCCAGTACTTC. Amino acid sequence: CASSRHGWIRQVLYQETQYF.

DNA of the CDR3: TGTGCCAGCAGTCAACAGGGGAACACTGAAGCTTTCTTT. Amino acid sequence: CASSQQGNTEAFF. The chain carries TRBV2 and TRBJ1-1; a weak D match, TRBD1 (6 bases). Germline V lookup: CDR1 SNHLY, CDR2 FYNNEI. This CDR3 has 13 amino acids. V shed 5 bases and J shed 1 base, with 8 bases lying between them.

CDR3 sequence: CASSQGAGWPDTQYF. The CDR3 DNA reads TGTGCCAGCAGCCAAGGAGCAGGGTGGCCAGATACGCAGTATTTT. The genes are TRBV3-1 (or the pseudogene TRBV3-2) and TRBJ2-3; D perhaps matches TRBD1 (5 bases). The CDR3 contains 15 residues. Trimming shortened V by 1 base and J by 4 bases, and 12 bases separated the two germline ends. The germline CDR1 and CDR2 sequences are LGHDT and YNNKEL (reference sequence).

This clone showed up just once. The chain has TRBV9 and TRBJ2-7, with 7 bases identical to TRBD1. V lost 4 bases, J lost 0 bases, and 7 bases stayed unmatched. The CDR3 sequence is 15 residues long. Germline lookup yields CDR1 SGDLS and CDR2 YYNGEE. CDR3 sequence reads: CASSPHRDSSYEQYF. The CDR3, as DNA: TGTGCCAGCAGCCCCCATCGGGACAGCTCCTACGAGCAGTACTTC.

The genes are TRBV29-1 and TRBJ1-1; 9 bases agree with TRBD1. The V gene's germline CDR1 is SQVTM and CDR2 ANQGSEA. This CDR3 is 15 amino acids long. V was pared by 2 bases and J by 4 bases, with 8 bases of the junction left unmatched. CDR3 residues: CSVETWDRAITEAFF. Written as DNA, the CDR3 is TGCAGCGTTGAAACTTGGGACAGGGCGATCACTGAAGCTTTCTTT.

The V and J genes are TRBV27 and TRBJ1-2; 10 bases line up with TRBD1. Germline-derived CDR1 and CDR2 are MNHEY and SMNVEV (reference sequence). The CDR3 spans 17 residues. The trim removed 0 bases at V and 4 bases at J, leaving 8 bases unmatched. The CDR3 loop is CASSLSQDRGNTYGYTF. Written as DNA, the CDR3 is TGTGCCAGCAGTTTATCTCAGGACAGGGGGAATACCTATGGCTACACCTTC.

The J gene is TRBJ2-1, the V gene TRBV27; TRBD2 is a possible D gene (5 bases). The CDR3 has 15 residues. The V gene lost 1 base and the J gene lost 0 bases, with 7 bases spanning the gap. From germline, CDR1 is MNHEY and CDR2 SMNVEV (reference sequence). The CDR3 nucleotides read TGTGCCAGCAGTTTATTGGGGAGCTCCTACAATGAGCAGTTCTTC. This codes for CASSLLGSSYNEQFF.

This chain joins TRBV28 and TRBJ2-2; D is undetermined. CDR1 and CDR2 (germline): MDHEN, SYDVKM. This CDR3 is built from 18 residues. The germline V and J ends were trimmed by 6 bases and 0 bases, with 20 bases remaining between them. As DNA, the CDR3 is TGTGCCAGCAGCCCTTTCGCCATATTTAGTACGAACACCGGGGAGCTGTTTTTT. The encoded protein is CASSPFAIFSTNTGELFF.

This clone appeared a single time. This chain joins TRBV18 and TRBJ1-1; 8 nucleotides agree with TRBD1. The V segment lost 0 bases and the J segment 10 bases; nucleotides outside the gene matches: 13. CDR3 size: 16 residues. Per germline, CDR1 KGHSH and CDR2 LQKENI. This chain's CDR3 is CASSPPQGAWGWGAFF. The CDR3 DNA is TGTGCCAGCTCACCACCTCAGGGGGCCTGGGGTTGGGGAGCTTTCTTT.

The chain joins TRBV29-1 to TRBJ2-7, with TRBD2 matching 7 bases. This CDR3 has 13 amino acids. From germline, CDR1 is SQVTM and CDR2 ANQGSEA. V was pared by 7 bases and J by 1 base, with 7 bases of the junction left unmatched. As DNA, the CDR3 is TGCAGCGCTTGGAATAGCGGGTCCTACGAGCAGTACTTC. This codes for CSAWNSGSYEQYF.

This chain connects TRBV11-2 to TRBJ2-1; 13 bases align to TRBD2. Germline V gene sequence: CDR1 SGHAT, CDR2 FQNNGV. V dropped 5 bases and J dropped 3; count of bases not matched to a gene: 1. The CDR3 is made up of 15 amino acids. The chain's CDR3 is CASSRLAGGYNEQFF. The CDR3 nucleotides are TGTGCCAGCAGCAGACTAGCGGGGGGCTACAATGAGCAGTTCTTC.

The CDR3 is CASSAGTGENTEAFF. CDR3 nucleotide sequence: TGTGCCAGCAGTGCTGGGACAGGGGAGAACACTGAAGCTTTCTTT. This rearrangement joins TRBV2 to TRBJ1-1; 10 bases are a match to TRBD1. The CDR3 extends over 15 amino acids. Germline CDR1 reads SNHLY; CDR2 reads FYNNEI. J was trimmed by 1 base and V by 4 bases; bases with no gene match: 3.

The J gene is TRBJ2-5, the V gene TRBV5-1, with a possible D match to TRBD1 (6 bases). The CDR3 spans 13 residues. Trimming stripped 2 bases from V and 5 bases from J, with 10 bases between. CDR1 and CDR2 from the germline V gene are SGHRS and YFSETQ. Written as DNA, the CDR3 is TGCGCCAGCAGCTTTTCAGGGGTGGAGACCCAGTACTTC. Its protein is CASSFSGVETQYF.

Points on this clone: Other DNA variants within this sample encode the same CDR3. The chain has TRBV5-1 and TRBJ1-1; 10 nucleotides agree with TRBD1. Germline loops: CDR1 SGHRS, CDR2 YFSETQ. The V and J ends lost 4 bases and 4 bases, in that order; junction bases with no gene match: 4. The CDR3 runs 14 residues. In DNA, the CDR3 is TGCGCCAGCAGCCCAGGACAGGGGGGCACTGAAGCTTTCTTT. Translated: CASSPGQGGTEAFF.

A word on this clone: This specimen includes other DNA sequences encoding the same CDR3. This chain joins TRBV27 and TRBJ1-6; D is uncertain. Germline CDR1 MNHEY, CDR2 SMNVEV (reference sequence). V was cut by 4 bases and J by 4 bases, with 8 bases left in between. There are 14 residues in the CDR3. The CDR3 DNA follows: TGTGCCAGCAGTTCGGACTCATATAATTCACCCCTCCACTTT. The encoded protein is CASSSDSYNSPLHF.

The rearrangement uses TRBV12-5 and TRBJ1-1; D gene uncertain. There are 15 residues in the CDR3. Germline-derived CDR1 and CDR2 are LGHNT and FRNRAP. V shed 2 bases and J shed 1 base, with 11 bases lying between them. This chain's CDR3 is CASGLYTGRNTEAFF. Here the CDR3 DNA reads TGTGCTAGTGGTTTGTATACGGGAAGGAACACTGAAGCTTTCTTT. The full variable domain, completed using reference TRBV12-5 and TRBJ1-1, is DARVTQTPRHKVTEMGQEVTMRCQPILGHNTVFWYRQTMMQGLELLAYFRNRAPLDDSGMPKDRFSAEMPDATLATLKIQPSEPRDSAVYFCASGLYTGRNTEAFFGQGTRLTVV.

The count of this clone is one. V and J are TRBV7-8 and TRBJ2-7, with 7 bases lining up with TRBD1. Germline V gene lookup returns CDR1 SGHVS and CDR2 FQNEAQ. V lost 3 bases and J lost 0; bases outside the gene matches: 5. The CDR3 is made up of 15 amino acids. CDR3 sequence: CASSFRGDSSYEQYF. DNA of the CDR3: TGTGCCAGCAGCTTTCGTGGGGACAGCTCCTACGAGCAGTACTTC. Together with reference TRBV7-8 and TRBJ2-7, the CDR3 gives the full variable domain: GAGVSQSPRYKVAKRGQDVALRCDPISGHVSLFWYQQALGQGPEFLTYFQNEAQLDKSGLPSDRFFAERPEGSVSTLKIQRTQQEDSAVYLCASSFRGDSSYEQYFGPGTRLTVT.

This clone showed up just once. The J gene is TRBJ2-2, the V gene TRBV13; TRBD2 matches at 7 bases. The CDR3 length is 15 residues. Germline CDR1 and CDR2: PRHDT and FYEKMQ (reference sequence). V shed 5 bases, J shed 4 bases, and the junction held 7 bases outside the gene matches. CDR3 bases: TGTGCCAGCAGCACCGCCCGGACTAGCACCGGGGAGCTGTTTTTT. Translation gives CASSTARTSTGELFF.

V and J are TRBV10-3 and TRBJ2-7, with 7 bases lining up with TRBD1. Germline V lookup: CDR1 ENHRY, CDR2 SYGVKD. This CDR3 region has 12 residues. Germline trimming cut 2 bases from V and 6 bases from J; bases unmatched to any gene: 1. The CDR3 loop is CAISENRGEQYF. Here the CDR3 DNA reads TGTGCCATCAGTGAGAACAGGGGCGAGCAGTACTTC.

The chain couples TRBV3-1 (or the pseudogene TRBV3-2) to TRBJ1-1, with unresolved D. There are 15 residues in the CDR3. V was pared by 3 bases and J by 1 base, with 12 bases between. Per the germline V gene, CDR1 is LGHDT and CDR2 is YNNKEL (reference sequence). CDR3 sequence: CASSHHRRKNTEAFF. The CDR3 coding sequence is TGTGCCAGCAGCCACCACCGGCGGAAGAACACTGAAGCTTTCTTT.

This chain links TRBV5-4 with TRBJ2-3; weak D call: TRBD2 (6 bases). The germline V and J ends were trimmed by 0 bases and 2 bases, with 10 bases remaining between them. Germline CDR1 and CDR2: SGHNT and YYREEE (reference sequence). The length of the CDR3 is 15 residues. This CDR3 is CASSLVAGSTDTQYF. CDR3 nucleotide sequence: TGTGCCAGCAGCTTGGTTGCGGGATCCACAGATACGCAGTATTTT.

The rearrangement joins TRBV7-2 to TRBJ1-1; maybe TRBD1 (6 bases). Germline lookup yields CDR1 SGHTA and CDR2 FQGNSA. The CDR3 loop spans 12 amino acids. With 3 bases removed from V and 7 bases from J, the gap between germline ends came to 9 bases. The CDR3 loop reads CASSFDRNEAFF. The DNA for the CDR3 is TGTGCCAGCAGCTTCGACAGGAATGAAGCTTTCTTT.

The rearrangement joins TRBV9 to TRBJ2-7; D possibly corresponds to TRBD1 (5 bases). The V end was cut by 4 bases, the J end by 0 bases, with 14 bases between. This CDR3 comprises 15 residues. Germline lookup yields CDR1 SGDLS and CDR2 YYNGEE. Here the CDR3 reads CASSPEGALSYEQYF. DNA of the CDR3: TGTGCCAGCAGCCCCGAAGGGGCCCTCTCCTACGAGCAGTACTTC.

The chain joins TRBV29-1 to TRBJ1-4; 7 bases are a match to TRBD1. This CDR3 has 14 amino acids. V dropped 6 bases and J dropped 8; count of bases not matched to a gene: 12. Germline values: CDR1 SQVTM, CDR2 ANQGSEA. CDR3 region: CSVAGGRSEEKLFF. In DNA form, the CDR3 reads TGCAGCGTCGCAGGGGGTCGCTCGGAGGAAAAACTGTTTTTT.

This rearrangement joins TRBV24-1 to TRBJ2-3; the match to TRBD2 covers 15 bases. In germline, CDR1 is KGHDR, CDR2 SFDVKD. CDR3 length: 21 amino acids. Trimming removed 3 bases from V and 0 bases from J; junction bases left unmatched: 12. CDR3 sequence reads: CATSDLGTSGRTPFSTDTQYF. CDR3 in DNA: TGTGCCACCAGTGATCTAGGGACTAGCGGGAGGACACCCTTTAGCACAGATACGCAGTATTTT.